A single sample gave rise to the 18 T cell receptor beta chains below, sequenced in a study of pediatric ulcerative colitis. Libraries were prepared by immunoSEQ multiplex PCR; TCRdb keeps only in-frame clonotypes and omits some of them. In the table there are fewer than 13,000 clones, roughly four fifths of which are singletons. One to two pinch biopsies were taken from the rectum during colonoscopy. Sequencing was carried out using gut tissue. These receptors all stem from a girl between 10 and 17 years old who was a control in a study of pediatric ulcerative colitis.

A note on this clone: A read error may account for a junction end that differs from germline. This rearrangement joins TRBV7-9 to TRBJ1-5; 8 nucleotides line up with TRBD1. The CDR3 is 15 residues long. CDR1 is SEHNR, CDR2 FQNEAQ, per germline (reference sequence). The CDR3 coding sequence is TGTGCCAGCAGCGCCGACAGGGGCCACAATCAGGCCCAGCATTTT. It codes for CASSADRGHNQAQHF.

The chain recombines TRBV6-1 with TRBJ2-7; 7 positions match TRBD1. V dropped 6 bases and J dropped 3; count of bases not matched to a gene: 2. This CDR3 has 12 amino acids. The germline V gene encodes CDR1 MNHNS and CDR2 SASEGT. The CDR3 is CASRGQIYEQYF. CDR3 bases: TGTGCCAGCAGGGGACAGATCTACGAGCAGTACTTC.

The chain carries TRBV27 and TRBJ2-2, with a possible D match to TRBD2 (6 bases). From germline, CDR1 is MNHEY and CDR2 SMNVEV (reference sequence). V lost 6 bases to trimming and J lost 4 bases, with 9 bases between them. CDR3 size: 13 residues. The CDR3 protein is CASRLAATGELFF. CDR3 in DNA: TGTGCCAGCAGATTAGCGGCCACCGGGGAGCTGTTTTTT.

This chain uses TRBV2 with TRBJ1-1; tentatively, D is TRBD1 (6 bases). CDR3 length equals 14 residues. Germline V gene sequence: CDR1 SNHLY, CDR2 FYNNEI. Trimming stripped 8 bases from V and 1 base from J, with 14 bases between. CDR3 in DNA: TGTGCCAGCCAACCAAGGGGGTCGAACACTGAAGCTTTCTTT. The encoded protein is CASQPRGSNTEAFF.

CDR3 in amino acids: CASSRSEGTEAFF. The DNA for the CDR3 is TGTGCCAGCAGCCGGAGCGAGGGCACTGAAGCTTTCTTT. V and J are TRBV2 and TRBJ1-1, with D unclear. Germline CDR1 and CDR2: SNHLY and FYNNEI. The CDR3 runs to 13 residues. Deletions cut 6 bases from V and 4 bases from J, with 12 bases between.

V gene TRBV27 combines with J gene TRBJ1-4; the D gene is possibly TRBD1 (5 bases). Germline CDR1 is MNHEY and CDR2 is SMNVEV (reference sequence). This CDR3 has 14 amino acids. Trimming stripped 6 bases from V and 5 bases from J, with 13 bases between. CDR3 sequence (DNA): TGTGCCAGCAGGCTGACAGCCGGGAATGAAAAACTGTTTTTT. Amino acid sequence: CASRLTAGNEKLFF.

The rearrangement uses TRBV19 and TRBJ2-1; 7 nucleotides line up with TRBD2. The germline V gene encodes CDR1 LNHDA and CDR2 SQIVND (reference sequence). J gave up 6 bases and V 5 bases, and 7 bases lay outside the gene matches. This CDR3 has 14 amino acids. The CDR3 protein is CASSPYGGSNEQFF. The CDR3 DNA reads TGTGCCAGTAGTCCCTACGGGGGGAGCAATGAGCAGTTCTTC.

The J gene is TRBJ2-7, the V gene TRBV4-1; a weak D match, TRBD2 (5 bases). The CDR3 consists of 15 residues. Trimming cost V 0 bases and J 1 base, with 10 bases left between them. Per the germline V gene, CDR1 is MGHRA and CDR2 is YSYEKL. CDR3 in DNA: TGCGCCAGCAGCCAAGAGCGGGTTCCTTCCTACGAGCAGTACTTC. It translates to CASSQERVPSYEQYF.

V usage is TRBV18 and J usage is TRBJ2-5; D is possibly TRBD2 (6 bases). CDR3 size: 12 residues. V was trimmed by 8 bases and J by 1 base, leaving 8 bases between them. Germline lookup yields CDR1 KGHSH and CDR2 LQKENI. CDR3 nucleotides: TGTGCCAGCGGCGGGGCCCAAGAGACCCAGTACTTC. Translating it yields CASGGAQETQYF.

The chain combines TRBV5-6 with TRBJ1-2; the D gene is possibly TRBD1 (6 bases). V was clipped by 10 bases and J by 2 bases, with 15 bases between them. Per the germline V gene, CDR1 is SGHDT and CDR2 is YYEEEE. The CDR3 loop spans 13 amino acids. As DNA, the CDR3 is TGTGCCTCCGGGAGGGGGGTCAACTATGGCTACACCTTC. This encodes CASGRGVNYGYTF.

The chain is built from TRBV28 and TRBJ2-5; 11 bases are a match to TRBD1. The trim removed 3 bases at V and 6 bases at J, leaving 9 bases unmatched. Germline CDR1 MDHEN, CDR2 SYDVKM. The CDR3 extends over 16 amino acids. This CDR3 reads CASSFNWDRGSKTQYF. DNA for the CDR3: TGTGCCAGCAGTTTCAATTGGGACAGGGGGTCGAAGACCCAGTACTTC.

This rearrangement joins TRBV2 to TRBJ2-5; D may be TRBD1 or TRBD2 (5 bases each). CDR3 length: 16 residues. Per the germline V gene, CDR1 is SNHLY and CDR2 is FYNNEI. Trimming took off 6 bases at V and 4 bases at J, with 21 bases between the two ends. The CDR3 DNA follows: TGTGCCAGCAGGGGGGTGTGGGGGAAAGTAGGAGAGACCCAGTACTTC. Its translation is CASRGVWGKVGETQYF. The entire variable domain, with the rest obtained from reference TRBV2 and TRBJ2-5, is as follows: EPEVTQTPSHQVTQMGQEVILRCVPISNHLYFYWYRQILGQKVEFLVSFYNNEISEKSEIFDDQFSVERPDGSNFTLKIRSTKLEDSAMYFCASRGVWGKVGETQYFGPGTRLLVL.

The rearrangement uses TRBV10-1 and TRBJ1-2, with a weak D call TRBD1 (5 bases). The CDR3 has 10 residues. The V and J ends lost 6 bases and 9 bases respectively, with 8 bases between them. Germline V gene lookup returns CDR1 WNHNN and CDR2 SYGVQD (reference sequence). CDR3 amino acids: CASRYRSYTF. The CDR3 DNA reads as TGCGCCAGCAGATACAGGAGCTACACCTTC.

The rearrangement links TRBV28 to TRBJ2-2; D may be TRBD1 (6 bases). Trimming stripped 6 bases from V and 0 bases from J, with 8 bases between. Germline values: CDR1 MDHEN, CDR2 SYDVKM. This CDR3 contains 14 residues. CDR3 in amino acids: CASRDSANTGELFF. CDR3 DNA: TGTGCCAGCAGGGACAGTGCGAACACCGGGGAGCTGTTTTTT. Supplemented by reference TRBV28 and TRBJ2-2, the full variable domain reads DVKVTQSSRYLVKRTGEKVFLECVQDMDHENMFWYRQDPGLGLRLIYFSYDVKMKEKGDIPEGYSVSREKKERFSLILESASTNQTSMYLCASRDSANTGELFFGEGSRLTVL.

The V call is TRBV5-1, the J call TRBJ1-1; D gene unclear. Germline CDR1 SGHRS, CDR2 YFSETQ. The CDR3 sequence is 14 residues long. The V and J ends lost 4 bases and 6 bases respectively, with 16 bases between them. CDR3 protein: CASSLAEFVPEAFF. DNA of the CDR3: TGCGCCAGCAGCCTCGCAGAATTTGTCCCTGAAGCTTTCTTT.

The gene calls are TRBV28 and TRBJ2-2; a possible D gene is TRBD2 (6 bases). Germline V gene lookup returns CDR1 MDHEN and CDR2 SYDVKM. CDR3 length: 14 amino acids. The V and J ends lost 10 bases and 0 bases respectively, with 12 bases between them. The CDR3 nucleotides read TGTGCCACCCCCGCGGGGCCGAACACCGGGGAGCTGTTTTTT. Translation gives CATPAGPNTGELFF.

This sequence joins TRBV30 and TRBJ1-5; D not resolved. V dropped 5 bases and J dropped 2 bases, with 10 bases sitting between them. CDR3 length equals 13 residues. Germline V gene lookup returns CDR1 GTSNPN and CDR2 SVGIG (reference sequence). CDR3 bases: TGTGCCTGGTCCCTTCCCGGCAATCAGCCCCAGCATTTT. Translation gives CAWSLPGNQPQHF.

This clone showed up just once. The chain employs TRBV4-2 and TRBJ1-2; 7 nucleotides match TRBD1. Germline loops: CDR1 LGHNA, CDR2 YNFKEQ. The CDR3 is 13 amino acids. Trimming took 4 bases from V and 7 from J; bases not matched to a gene: 6. CDR3 sequence (DNA): TGTGCCAGCAGCCTAGACAGGGATGGTGGCTACACCTTC. This encodes CASSLDRDGGYTF.